A selection of T cell receptor beta chains follows, all from one sample in a study of T cell repertoires in cytomegalovirus infection. No antigen is known for these receptors. One entry per CDR3 protein results from TCRdb running MiXCR on the reads. The repertoire consists of roughly 700,000 distinct CDR3 sequences, with around 30% occurring once and the leading ten covering 15% to 20%. The starting material was cultured PBMCs, obtained from culture after CMV antigen stimulation. These receptors were collected from a human donor in good health (CMV status not recorded). Some clones in this sample may be carry-over from other donors' samples. CDR3s leave out the opening cysteine and the closing phenylalanine or tryptophan. The D gene is left open where the match is weak. Expanded clones are given a class, and other clones once, few, many or no size at all.

J: TRBJ2-7; size: NA; V: TRBV7-2; D: NA; CDR3: ASSHGAGAYEQY
J: TRBJ1-3; size: few; V: TRBV6-9; D: NA; CDR3: ASSYSVQQHGNTIY
J: TRBJ2-7; size: NA; V: TRBV4-1; D: TRBD2; CDR3: ASSQGGG
J: TRBJ2-5; size: NA; V: TRBV10-3; D: NA; CDR3: AISEAGRKTQY
J: TRBJ1-1; size: few; V: TRBV10-3; D: NA; CDR3: ATKDTWGTEAF
J: TRBJ2-5; size: few; V: TRBV2; D: NA; CDR3: ASTPSAQETQY
J: TRBJ2-2; size: NA; V: TRBV27; D: TRBD2; CDR3: ASSLYYPTSGFPPNTGELF
J: TRBJ2-3; size: NA; V: TRBV7-9; D: TRBD2; CDR3: ASIPGLYTDTQY
J: TRBJ2-3; size: NA; V: TRBV19; D: TRBD2; CDR3: ASSTTSGPDTQY
J: TRBJ2-5; size: few; V: TRBV18; D: TRBD1; CDR3: ASSPSQGSGETQY
J: TRBJ2-2; size: once; V: TRBV12-3/TRBV12-4; D: NA; CDR3: ASTPGLANTGELF
J: TRBJ2-3; size: NA; V: TRBV7-8; D: TRBD1; CDR3: ASSSRRDRPGSDTQY
J: TRBJ2-3; size: NA; V: TRBV6-1; D: TRBD1; CDR3: ASKNRGQSTDTQY
J: TRBJ2-3; size: NA; V: TRBV7-9; D: TRBD2; CDR3: ASSLDTSGDTQY
J: TRBJ1-2; size: NA; V: TRBV25-1; D: TRBD1; CDR3: ASSAPTGANYGYT
J: TRBJ2-3; size: few; V: TRBV7-8; D: TRBD1; CDR3: ASSLILTGGAGTDTQY
J: TRBJ1-2; size: NA; V: TRBV5-4; D: TRBD1; CDR3: ASSTPGQGLYGYT
J: TRBJ2-3; size: NA; V: TRBV12-3/TRBV12-4; D: TRBD2; CDR3: ASSLRSGVATRGGTDTQY
J: TRBJ2-1; size: NA; V: TRBV20-1; D: TRBD2; CDR3: SALTSGKNNEQF
J: TRBJ1-1; size: NA; V: TRBV28; D: NA; CDR3: ASSSTGLNTEAF
J: TRBJ1-2; size: few; V: TRBV27; D: TRBD1; CDR3: ASSQRTGLYNYGYT
J: TRBJ2-4; size: NA; V: TRBV7-4; D: TRBD2; CDR3: ASSIPAPGGKNIQY
J: TRBJ2-7; size: NA; V: TRBV11-2; D: NA; CDR3: ASSQPKDPSYEQY
J: TRBJ2-1; size: NA; V: TRBV20-1; D: NA; CDR3: SGWALSSYNEQF
J: TRBJ2-3; size: many; V: TRBV7-2; D: NA; CDR3: ASSFRGFLSRTDTQY
J: TRBJ1-1; size: NA; V: TRBV12-3/TRBV12-4; D: NA; CDR3: ASIPTGGGGNTEAF
J: TRBJ2-7; size: few; V: TRBV27; D: TRBD1; CDR3: ASSSRGTGREQY
J: TRBJ2-3; size: NA; V: TRBV5-6; D: TRBD2; CDR3: ASSFYASGDTDTQY